The 15 T cell receptor beta chains presented below share a single source sample, sequenced in a study of T cell responses to AZD1222 COVID-19 vaccine. The table came from immunoSEQ multiplex PCR; TCRdb's copy has only in-frame clones and leaves some out. Of some 130,000 clones in the sample, roughly 90% were seen once. The sequences come from peripheral blood, collected on day 0 of AZD1222 vaccination. These receptors were obtained from an adult in good health.

The CDR3 region is CASSLSVADRLTYNEQFF. CDR3 coding DNA: TGTGCCAGCAGTTTATCTGTCGCGGACAGGTTAACCTACAATGAGCAGTTCTTC. The chain joins TRBV27 to TRBJ2-1; 7 bases map to TRBD1. J lost 2 bases, V lost 0 bases, and 10 bases had no gene match. The CDR3 has 18 amino acids. Germline V gene sequence: CDR1 MNHEY, CDR2 SMNVEV (reference sequence).

This clone is a singleton in its sample. The chain uses TRBV3-1 (or the pseudogene TRBV3-2) and TRBJ1-2; D unclear. The CDR3 spans 13 residues. V was clipped by 0 bases and J by 4 bases, with 6 bases between them. In germline, CDR1 is LGHDT, CDR2 YNNKEL (reference sequence). This CDR3 reads CASSQDQLYGYTF. The CDR3, as DNA: TGTGCCAGCAGCCAAGATCAACTCTATGGCTACACCTTC.

This chain joins TRBV6-5 and TRBJ2-7; no clear D. The CDR3 length is 16 residues. In germline, CDR1 is MNHEY, CDR2 SVGAGI. The V gene lost 0 bases and the J gene lost 3 bases, with 15 bases spanning the gap. Here the CDR3 DNA reads TGTGCCAGCAGTTACTCCGGGCCCAACCCCATCTACGAGCAGTACTTC. The encoded protein is CASSYSGPNPIYEQYF.

The count of this clone is one. A read error may account for a junction end that differs from germline. The chain employs TRBV18 and TRBJ2-5; 10 positions agree with TRBD1. Germline CDR1 and CDR2: KGHSH and LQKENI. CDR3 length: 13 amino acids. This chain's CDR3 is CGSGQGVWETQYF. CDR3 nucleotides: TGCGGATCCGGACAGGGGGTTTGGGAGACCCAGTACTTC.

CDR3 loop: CASSFTGNTGELFF. In nucleotides, the CDR3 is TGCGCCAGCAGCTTCACAGGGAACACCGGGGAGCTGTTTTTT. The chain couples TRBV5-1 to TRBJ2-2; tentative D call: TRBD1 (5 bases). Germline V gene data show CDR1 as SGHRS and CDR2 as YFSETQ. The CDR3 consists of 14 residues. The ends were cut back, 2 bases at V and 1 base at J, with 6 bases in the middle.

J is TRBJ2-5 and V is TRBV5-8, with D unclear. The V end lost 6 bases, the J end lost 0 bases, and 9 bases lay between the germline ends. Germline V gives CDR1 SGHTS, CDR2 YDEGEE. This CDR3 comprises 13 residues. CDR3 sequence: CASIKRNQETQYF. As DNA, the CDR3 is TGTGCCAGCATAAAACGGAACCAAGAGACCCAGTACTTC. The full variable domain, its missing parts supplied by reference TRBV5-8 and TRBJ2-5, is EAGVTQSPTHLIKTRGQQATLRCSPISGHTSVYWYQQALGLGLQFLLWYDEGEERNRGNFPPRFSGRQFPNYSSELNVNALELEDSALYLCASIKRNQETQYFGPGTRLLVL.

J is TRBJ1-3 and V is TRBV20-1; D remains ambiguous. V was cut by 5 bases and J by 3 bases, with 2 bases left in between. Germline V gene lookup returns CDR1 DFQATT and CDR2 SNEGSKA (reference sequence). The CDR3 sequence is 10 residues long. CDR3 residues: CSAVGNTIYF. The DNA for the CDR3 is TGCAGTGCTGTTGGAAACACCATATATTTT.

On this clone: This same CDR3 is encoded by further DNA sequences in the sample. This chain connects TRBV14 to TRBJ1-2; no clear D. CDR1 is SGHDN, CDR2 FVKESK, per germline. This CDR3 contains 13 residues. V gave up 1 base and J gave up 2 bases, with 5 bases separating them. The CDR3: CASSQGANYGYTF. In DNA form, the CDR3 reads TGTGCCAGCAGCCAAGGGGCCAACTATGGCTACACCTTC. The entire variable domain, with the rest obtained from reference TRBV14 and TRBJ1-2, is as follows: EAGVTQFPSHSVIEKGQTVTLRCDPISGHDNLYWYRRVMGKEIKFLLHFVKESKQDESGMPNNRFLAERTGGTYSTLKVQPAELEDSGVYFCASSQGANYGYTFGSGTRLTVV.

The chain carries TRBV9 and TRBJ2-3; D gene unclear. The germline gives CDR1 SGDLS, CDR2 YYNGEE. This CDR3 region has 15 residues. V gave up 4 bases and J gave up 0 bases, with 12 bases separating them. CDR3 sequence reads: CASSPAVHSTDTQYF. CDR3 sequence (DNA): TGTGCCAGCAGCCCCGCAGTCCACAGCACAGATACGCAGTATTTT.

The rearrangement uses TRBV2 and TRBJ2-2, with D tentatively TRBD2 (5 bases). V was shortened by 4 bases and J by 6 bases, with 18 bases between the two germline ends. CDR3 length equals 16 residues. CDR1 and CDR2 (germline): SNHLY, FYNNEI. The CDR3 protein is CASSVTGINRPGELFF. CDR3 coding DNA: TGTGCCAGCAGTGTGACGGGGATCAACAGACCCGGGGAGCTGTTTTTT.

V is TRBV3-1 (or the pseudogene TRBV3-2) and J is TRBJ2-7; 8 bases line up with TRBD2. Germline trimming cut 1 base from V and 0 bases from J; bases unmatched to any gene: 17. The CDR3 spans 20 residues. In germline, CDR1 is LGHDT, CDR2 YNNKEL (reference sequence). The CDR3 coding sequence is TGTGCCAGCAGCCAAGTTTGGTTGGGTATAGCGGGACCGCTCTCCTACGAGCAGTACTTC. Its translation is CASSQVWLGIAGPLSYEQYF.

In this sample, this clone turned up once. The V call is TRBV4-1, the J call TRBJ1-2; D is perhaps TRBD1 (5 bases). Germline CDR1 is MGHRA and CDR2 is YSYEKL. Trimming took 9 bases from V and 2 from J, leaving 16 bases between them. The CDR3 runs to 14 residues. The CDR3 nucleotides are TGCGCCAGTTCAGTTGGGGCGGGGAACTATGGCTACACCTTC. Encoded protein: CASSVGAGNYGYTF.

This rearrangement joins TRBV5-6 to TRBJ1-2; 7 bases are shared with TRBD1. CDR3 size: 15 residues. After removal of 2 bases from V and 7 bases from J, the junction contained 11 bases not matched to a gene. Germline loops: CDR1 SGHDT, CDR2 YYEEEE. The CDR3 here is CASSLTGAVSAGYTF. The DNA for the CDR3 is TGTGCCAGCAGCTTAACAGGGGCAGTTTCTGCTGGCTACACCTTC.

The V and J genes are TRBV5-1 and TRBJ2-1; TRBD2 aligns across 7 bases. CDR3 length equals 14 residues. Trimming at V came to 0 bases and at J to 7 bases, leaving 4 bases not matched to a gene. Germline loops: CDR1 SGHRS, CDR2 YFSETQ. Here the CDR3 reads CASSLVAGENEQFF. As DNA, the CDR3 is TGCGCCAGCAGCTTGGTGGCGGGAGAAAATGAGCAGTTCTTC. Using reference TRBV5-1 and TRBJ2-1 for the parts outside the CDR3, the full variable domain is KAGVTQTPRYLIKTRGQQVTLSCSPISGHRSVSWYQQTPGQGLQFLFEYFSETQRNKGNFPGRFSGRQFSNSRSEMNVSTLELGDSALYLCASSLVAGENEQFFGPGTRLTVL.

This chain links TRBV7-3 with TRBJ1-1; D call uncertain. The length of the CDR3 is 12 residues. V lost 6 bases, J lost 4 bases, and 9 bases lay in between. Germline lookup yields CDR1 SGHTA and CDR2 FQGTGA. The CDR3 region has the DNA TGTGCCAGCAGATACAGACTCACTGAAGCTTTCTTT. Translation gives CASRYRLTEAFF.